This T cell receptor (beta chain) was captured by sequencing in a study of Ad26.COV2.S vaccination and SARS-CoV-2 variants. Study background: COV1001, an Ad26.COV2.S trial, supplied this vaccine-arm donor. Ad26.COV2.S was injected intramuscularly once or twice, 56 days apart.

The protocol was immunoSEQ multiplex PCR, while the TCRdb copy is restricted to in-frame clones and leaves out a portion. The sample records roughly 700,000 clones, roughly 90% being singletons. Findings and caveats of the study: The study found similar non-spike TCR breadth in vaccine and placebo recipients.

As for this clone: The antigen is undetermined.

Regarding treatment: some 20 received Ad26.COV2.S at low or high dose, single or two shots; five or six received placebo; per-sample allocation not given. It was on day 63 after the first vaccine or placebo injection that samples were taken. Germline CDR1 is MDHEN and CDR2 is SYDVKM. CDR3 length: 15 residues. Trimming took off 6 bases at V and 4 bases at J, with 19 bases between the two ends. Sequences were derived from peripheral blood, sampled in a trial of Ad26.COV2.S vaccine versus placebo. V and J are TRBV28 and TRBJ2-7; D is perhaps TRBD2 (5 bases). This clonotype was obtained from a person between 18 and 60 years old who received the Ad26.COV2.S COVID-19 vaccine or a placebo. In DNA form, the CDR3 reads TGTGCCAGCAGGTACTCCGACGGGGTCTGGTACGAGCAGTACTTC. It specifies CASRYSDGVWYEQYF.